This record concerns one TCR beta chain sequence. The data originate from a study of blood T cell repertoires in COVID-19. The method was immunoSEQ multiplex PCR; TCRdb's version includes in-frame clones alone and lacks a portion of them. The sample includes fewer than 130,000 clones, about 88% of them seen just once. Sequencing was carried out using peripheral blood. This receptor was taken from a woman between 45 and 60 years old with acute or convalescent COVID-19.

The CDR3 nucleotides are TGTGCCAGCAGCAGGTGGGGGGAAATGAACACTGAAGCTTTCTTT. Its translation is CASSRWGEMNTEAFF. V usage is TRBV7-2 and J usage is TRBJ1-1; a possible D gene is TRBD1 (5 bases). V lost 5 bases and J lost 0, with 13 bases in between. This CDR3 spans 15 amino acids. CDR1 SGHTA and CDR2 FQGNSA come from the germline V gene.